This TCR beta chain comes out of a study of blood T cell dynamics during melanoma immunotherapy. Time point defined: week 3, after first cycle of checkpoint inhibitor. A fixed DNA input of 350 ng was used per bulk PBMC sample. Sequenced by immunoSEQ multiplex PCR; TCRdb stores in-frame clones only, minus some. Counted here are under 15,000 clones, 86% occurring once; the ten biggest clones make up approximately 5%. The V and J ends lost 3 bases and 7 bases respectively, with 12 bases between them. This CDR3 spans 14 amino acids. Per germline, CDR1 SGHTA and CDR2 FQGNSA. The sample consisted of blood, taken from a patient treated with checkpoint blockade. The V gene is TRBV7-2, the J gene TRBJ2-2, with D perhaps TRBD1 or TRBD2 (5 bases each). The clonotype comes from a human donor with melanoma. CDR3 coding DNA: TGTGCCAGCAGCTTCGGGGCAGTCAGCGGGGAGCTGTTTTTT. Its translation: CASSFGAVSGELFF.